The 18 T cell receptor beta chains given below trace back to one sample, sequenced in a study of shared clonotypes between healthy human individuals. Method: immunoSEQ multiplex PCR; TCRdb's copy keeps in-frame clones and lacks some. The data contain roughly 2.2 million clones, 85% to 95% of them singletons. The sample was naive CD4+ T cells from PBMCs. Sample subset: CD45RA+ positively selected. The receptors were gathered from a man between 18 and 35 years old in good health. Some clones in this sample may be carry-over from other donors' samples.

The chain recombines TRBV6-1 with TRBJ2-7; D is uncertain. CDR3 size: 12 residues. In germline, CDR1 is MNHNS, CDR2 SASEGT. Between the trimmed V and J ends, which lost 4 bases and 7 bases, there was a span of 11 bases. CDR3 nucleotides: TGTGCCAGCAGTGCCGGAGTTGGAGAGCAGTACTTC. Protein sequence: CASSAGVGEQYF.

The rearrangement links TRBV7-6 to TRBJ1-3; unclear D gene. Germline V gene sequence: CDR1 SGHVS, CDR2 FNYEAQ. V was pared by 5 bases and J by 8 bases, with 10 bases between. The CDR3 has 12 amino acids. The CDR3 sequence: CASSPLSDTIYF. The CDR3 DNA is TGTGCCAGCAGCCCTCTCTCGGACACCATATATTTT.

This chain joins TRBV6-5 and TRBJ1-6; TRBD1 agrees at 9 bases. Germline loops: CDR1 MNHEY, CDR2 SVGAGI. Losses at the gene ends were 5 bases for V and 8 bases for J; bases not matched to a gene: 4. This CDR3 spans 14 amino acids. CDR3 amino acids: CASSPTGGYSPLHF. CDR3 in DNA: TGTGCCAGCAGTCCCACAGGGGGCTATTCACCCCTCCACTTT.

Comments on this clone: Other DNA sequences in this specimen translate into the identical CDR3. This chain links TRBV5-1 with TRBJ2-5; D unclear. The CDR3 loop spans 14 amino acids. From germline, CDR1 is SGHRS and CDR2 YFSETQ. Deletions cut 0 bases from V and 3 bases from J, with 9 bases between. The CDR3, as DNA: TGCGCCAGCAGCTTGGTTTTAGCAGAAGAGACCCAGTACTTC. This encodes CASSLVLAEETQYF.

The CDR3 protein is CASSQVTGSESYNEQFF. The CDR3 DNA sequence: TGCGCCAGCAGCCAAGTCACGGGGTCCGAGTCCTACAATGAGCAGTTCTTC. The chain recombines TRBV4-1 with TRBJ2-1, with D maybe TRBD2 (5 bases). Trimming cost V 1 base and J 1 base, with 14 bases left between them. Germline values: CDR1 MGHRA, CDR2 YSYEKL. The CDR3 covers 17 residues.

The chain is built from TRBV7-2 and TRBJ2-1; 10 bases agree with TRBD1. Germline trimming cut 5 bases from V and 1 base from J; bases unmatched to any gene: 14. The CDR3 length is 19 residues. Per the germline V gene, CDR1 is SGHTA and CDR2 is FQGNSA. CDR3 sequence reads: CASSLPGTGAIRSYNEQFF. The DNA of the CDR3 is TGTGCCAGCAGCCTTCCCGGGACAGGGGCCATACGGTCCTACAATGAGCAGTTCTTC.

This clone was recorded once. The chain joins TRBV7-2 to TRBJ2-7, with 8 bases identical to TRBD1. V lost 1 base to trimming and J lost 3 bases; unmatched junction nucleotides: 8. This CDR3 is 16 amino acids long. Germline V gene lookup returns CDR1 SGHTA and CDR2 FQGNSA. Here the CDR3 DNA reads TGTGCCAGCAGCTTAGTGGGCAGGGGGCAGTACTACGAGCAGTACTTC. This codes for CASSLVGRGQYYEQYF.

This sequence joins TRBV15 and TRBJ2-3, with 7 bases fitting TRBD2. The CDR3 totals 15 residues. CDR1 is LNHNV and CDR2 is YYDKDF in the germline V gene (reference sequence). The V and J ends lost 0 bases and 5 bases, in that order; junction bases with no gene match: 5. The CDR3 sequence: CATSREASGIDTQYF. The CDR3 DNA follows: TGTGCCACCAGCAGAGAGGCGAGCGGGATAGATACGCAGTATTTT.

The gene calls are TRBV11-3 and TRBJ2-5, with 10 bases fitting TRBD1. Losses at the gene ends were 4 bases for V and 4 bases for J; bases not matched to a gene: 6. This CDR3 has 15 residues. CDR1 is SGHNT, CDR2 YENEEA, per germline. The CDR3 loop reads CASSSGTGVGETQYF. The CDR3 region has the DNA TGTGCCAGCAGCTCCGGGACAGGGGTAGGAGAGACCCAGTACTTC.

The chain carries TRBV5-4 and TRBJ2-3, with TRBD2 matching 8 bases. The V gene's germline CDR1 is SGHNT and CDR2 YYREEE (reference sequence). V gave up 4 bases and J gave up 0 bases; unmatched junction bases: 4. The CDR3 is made up of 15 amino acids. The CDR3 DNA sequence: TGTGCCAGCAGCCAAGCGGGAGTTAGCACAGATACGCAGTATTTT. Translated: CASSQAGVSTDTQYF.

The rearrangement joins TRBV28 to TRBJ2-7, with unresolved D. CDR1 and CDR2 from the germline V gene are MDHEN and SYDVKM. The CDR3 extends over 12 amino acids. Trimming removed 6 bases at V and 3 bases at J, with 9 bases between. The CDR3 reads CASSLDGYEQYF. Written as DNA, the CDR3 is TGTGCCAGCAGCCTGGACGGCTACGAGCAGTACTTC. The variable domain in full, with the rest retrieved from reference TRBV28 and TRBJ2-7, is DVKVTQSSRYLVKRTGEKVFLECVQDMDHENMFWYRQDPGLGLRLIYFSYDVKMKEKGDIPEGYSVSREKKERFSLILESASTNQTSMYLCASSLDGYEQYFGPGTRLTVT.

This clone was recorded once. This sample also contains other DNA sequences that code for the same CDR3. This rearrangement joins TRBV2 to TRBJ2-6, with 7 nucleotides matching TRBD1. The CDR3 spans 15 residues. Germline values: CDR1 SNHLY, CDR2 FYNNEI. The V gene end was trimmed by 6 bases and the J gene end by 2 bases; junction bases not matched to a gene: 4. CDR3 DNA: TGTGCCAGCAGCTCAGACAGGGCTGGGGCCAACGTCCTGACTTTC. It translates to CASSSDRAGANVLTF.

The genes are TRBV28 and TRBJ2-1; 9 nucleotides agree with TRBD1. The germline CDR1 and CDR2 sequences are MDHEN and SYDVKM. The CDR3 contains 14 residues. J was trimmed by 4 bases and V by 6 bases; bases with no gene match: 4. This chain's CDR3 is CASRHRGPYNEQFF. The CDR3 nucleotides read TGTGCCAGCAGGCACAGGGGGCCGTACAATGAGCAGTTCTTC. The full variable domain, rest sourced from reference TRBV28 and TRBJ2-1, is DVKVTQSSRYLVKRTGEKVFLECVQDMDHENMFWYRQDPGLGLRLIYFSYDVKMKEKGDIPEGYSVSREKKERFSLILESASTNQTSMYLCASRHRGPYNEQFFGPGTRLTVL.

The V and J genes are TRBV7-8 and TRBJ2-1, with D hard to call. Germline V lookup: CDR1 SGHVS, CDR2 FQNEAQ. Between the trimmed V and J ends, which lost 5 bases and 3 bases, there was a span of 11 bases. CDR3 length: 14 residues. CDR3 loop: CASSLDSHYNEQFF. CDR3 bases: TGTGCCAGCAGCCTCGACTCACACTACAATGAGCAGTTCTTC.

This sequence joins TRBV2 and TRBJ2-6; D is undetermined. CDR1 and CDR2 from the germline V gene are SNHLY and FYNNEI. Trimming took 3 bases from V and 1 from J, leaving 4 bases between them. The CDR3 runs 14 residues. The DNA for the CDR3 is TGTGCCAGCAGTGAGGAATCTGGGGCCAACGTCCTGACTTTC. Translated: CASSEESGANVLTF.

This chain uses TRBV29-1 with TRBJ2-7; 8 bases agree with TRBD1. The germline CDR1 and CDR2 sequences are SQVTM and ANQGSEA. The CDR3 is 14 amino acids. V shed 6 bases, J shed 5 bases, and the junction held 12 bases outside the gene matches. The CDR3 region has the DNA TGCAGCGTGGGTTGGACAGGGTCTACCCACGAGCAGTACTTC. This translates into CSVGWTGSTHEQYF.

V usage is TRBV2 and J usage is TRBJ2-5; the match to TRBD2 covers 7 bases. The CDR3 loop spans 16 amino acids. The J segment lost 0 bases and the V segment lost 2 bases, leaving 6 bases of the junction unmatched. CDR1 SNHLY and CDR2 FYNNEI come from the germline V gene. Here the CDR3 reads CASSERREVNQETQYF. The DNA of the CDR3 is TGTGCCAGCAGTGAACGCCGGGAGGTGAACCAAGAGACCCAGTACTTC.

This clone is a singleton in its sample. At the DNA level, this CDR3 is encoded by other sequences in the same sample as well. The rearrangement joins TRBV7-2 to TRBJ2-7; D is perhaps TRBD1 (5 bases). Trimming pared 4 bases from V and 1 base from J, leaving 8 bases between. This CDR3 has 13 residues. Germline lookup yields CDR1 SGHTA and CDR2 FQGNSA. CDR3 sequence (DNA): TGTGCCAGCAGCTCCCAGGGTTCCTACGAGCAGTACTTC. As protein: CASSSQGSYEQYF.